This TCR beta chain was recorded in a study of T cell responses to AZD1222 COVID-19 vaccine. The method was immunoSEQ multiplex PCR; TCRdb's version includes in-frame clones alone and lacks a portion of them. Of nearly 95,000 clones listed, approximately 92% are singletons. Losses at the gene ends were 2 bases for V and 6 bases for J; bases not matched to a gene: 3. This CDR3 spans 14 amino acids. The germline gives CDR1 LNHDA, CDR2 SQIVND (reference sequence). The gene calls are TRBV19 and TRBJ1-1; 10 nucleotides match TRBD1. The sample here was peripheral blood, taken 28 days after the second AZD1222 dose. This TCR derives from an adult who received the AZD1222 COVID-19 vaccine. The CDR3 spells CASSIRDRGPEAFF. CDR3 DNA: TGTGCCAGTAGTATAAGGGACAGGGGCCCTGAAGCTTTCTTT.